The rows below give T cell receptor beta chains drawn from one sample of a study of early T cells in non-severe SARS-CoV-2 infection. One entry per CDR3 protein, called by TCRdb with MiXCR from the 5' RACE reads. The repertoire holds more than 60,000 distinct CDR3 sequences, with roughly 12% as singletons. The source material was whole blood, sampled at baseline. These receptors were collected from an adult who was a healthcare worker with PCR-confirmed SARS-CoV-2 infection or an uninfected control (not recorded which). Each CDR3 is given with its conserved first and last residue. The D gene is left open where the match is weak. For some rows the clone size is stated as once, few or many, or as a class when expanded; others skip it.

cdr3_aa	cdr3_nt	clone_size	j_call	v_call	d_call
CASSQQFAGTAENLFF	TGTGCCAGCAGCCAACAATTCGCCGGGACGGCTGAAAACCTGTTTTTT	many	TRBJ1-4	TRBV4-2	.
CASSFRGSPLHF	TGTGCCAGCAGTTTTAGAGGATCACCCCTCCACTTT	few	TRBJ1-6	TRBV6-2/TRBV6-3	.
CARMRPAGELFF	TGTGCCAGAATGAGGCCAGCCGGGGAGCTGTTTTTT	few	TRBJ2-2	TRBV6-8	.
CASSNSGASSYEQYF	TGTGCCAGCAGCAATAGCGGGGCAAGCTCCTACGAGCAGTACTTC	.	TRBJ2-7	TRBV7-2	TRBD2
CASSPLGQGQETQYF	TGTGCCAGCTCACCACTAGGACAGGGCCAGGAGACCCAGTACTTC	many	TRBJ2-5	TRBV18	TRBD1
CASSVGGAPGLLNYGYTF	TGTGCCAGCAGCGTAGGGGGGGCACCCGGACTTCTCAACTATGGCTACACCTTC	many	TRBJ1-2	TRBV9	.
CASSFPGHSYNSPLHF	TGTGCCAGCAGTTTTCCGGGTCACTCCTATAATTCACCCCTCCACTTT	few	TRBJ1-6	TRBV28	.
CASSTSRGTNEKLFF	TGTGCCAGCAGTACCTCGAGGGGAACTAATGAAAAACTGTTTTTT	many	TRBJ1-4	TRBV6-1	.
CSVVSGNTGELFF	TGCAGCGTTGTCTCGGGGAACACCGGGGAGCTGTTTTTT	.	TRBJ2-2	TRBV29-1	.
CASSSQLVRTRQYEQYF	TGTGCCAGCAGCTCACAATTGGTGAGGACACGACAATACGAGCAGTACTTC	few	TRBJ2-7	TRBV7-2	.
CASNPGTRGEAFF	TGTGCCAGCAACCCCGGGACAAGGGGGGAAGCTTTCTTT	few	TRBJ1-1	TRBV12-3/TRBV12-4	.
CASSRVTDTQYF	TGTGCCAGCAGCAGGGTAACAGATACGCAGTATTTT	.	TRBJ2-3	TRBV5-6	.
CASSLVRTGGNEQYF	TGTGCCAGCAGCTTAGTCCGGACAGGGGGGAACGAGCAGTACTTC	many	TRBJ2-7	TRBV7-2	TRBD1
CASSEAAYETGDSGANVLTF	TGTGCCAGCAGTGAAGCTGCGTATGAGACAGGAGACTCTGGGGCCAACGTCCTGACTTTC	.	TRBJ2-6	TRBV6-2/TRBV6-3	.
CASSLLFVTEAFF	TGTGCCAGCAGTCTCCTTTTTGTGACTGAAGCTTTCTTT	few	TRBJ1-1	TRBV27	.
CASSPGPRSPYEQYF	TGTGCCAGCTCACCAGGTCCCCGATCCCCCTACGAGCAGTACTTC	few	TRBJ2-7	TRBV18	.
CASSFSIQGYYEQYF	TGTGCCAGCAGTTTTTCGATACAGGGGTACTACGAGCAGTACTTC	.	TRBJ2-7	TRBV28	TRBD1
CASSFALKHYGYTF	TGTGCCAGCAGTTTTGCCCTTAAGCACTATGGCTACACCTTC	many	TRBJ1-2	TRBV28	.
CASSFDFRGWDTEAFF	TGTGCCAGCAGTTTCGATTTTAGAGGGTGGGACACTGAAGCTTTCTTT	.	TRBJ1-1	TRBV28	.
CASSLVPGGFTDTQYF	TGTGCCAGCAGCTTAGTGCCGGGGGGATTCACAGATACGCAGTATTTT	.	TRBJ2-3	TRBV7-2	TRBD2
CASSLGIGSEYYEQYF	TGTGCCAGCAGCTTAGGAATAGGTTCAGAGTACTACGAGCAGTACTTC	.	TRBJ2-7	TRBV7-2	.
CASRPISFSGANVLTF	TGTGCCAGCCGCCCGATCTCTTTCTCTGGGGCCAACGTCCTGACTTTC	.	TRBJ2-6	TRBV18	.
CASRPGPYNEQFF	TGTGCAAGTCGCCCGGGACCGTACAATGAGCAGTTCTTC	few	TRBJ2-1	TRBV12-2	.
CASSQDQPRGDEQFF	TGCGCCAGCAGCCAAGATCAACCCAGGGGCGATGAGCAGTTCTTC	few	TRBJ2-1	TRBV4-1	.
CASSWVPGPADSLHF	TGTGCCAGCAGCTGGGTACCGGGGCCCGCCGATTCCCTCCACTTT	.	TRBJ1-6	TRBV5-5	.
CSVEASGYEQYF	TGCAGCGTTGAAGCAAGTGGGTACGAGCAGTACTTC	.	TRBJ2-7	TRBV29-1	.
CASSETRSTDTQYF	TGCGCCAGCAGTGAGACTCGAAGTACAGATACGCAGTATTTT	.	TRBJ2-3	TRBV10-2	.
CASSPADKSSYEQYF	TGCGCCAGCAGCCCCGCCGACAAGAGCTCCTACGAGCAGTACTTC	many	TRBJ2-7	TRBV5-1	.
CASSPPSSNSNQPQHF	TGTGCCAGCTCACCACCGTCTTCCAATAGCAATCAGCCCCAGCATTTT	.	TRBJ1-5	TRBV18	.
CASSLVQGSEAFF	TGTGCCAGCAGCTTAGTGCAGGGGTCTGAAGCTTTCTTT	.	TRBJ1-1	TRBV7-9	.
CASSHRDLQETQYF	TGTGCCAGCAGTCACCGGGACCTCCAAGAGACCCAGTACTTC	many	TRBJ2-5	TRBV12-3/TRBV12-4	.
CASSQGRLGQLKNIQYF	TGTGCCAGCAGCCAAGGGCGGTTAGGACAGTTGAAAAACATTCAGTACTTC	many	TRBJ2-4	TRBV16	.
CASSLTGTGAFYGYTF	TGTGCCAGCAGCTTGACCGGGACAGGGGCCTTCTATGGCTACACCTTC	.	TRBJ1-2	TRBV7-8	TRBD1
CSARAREGLGGDTQYF	TGCAGTGCTAGAGCCCGGGAGGGACTAGGAGGGGATACGCAGTATTTT	many	TRBJ2-3	TRBV20-1	TRBD2
CASSFGRSNQPQHF	TGTGCCAGCAGCTTCGGGAGGAGCAATCAGCCCCAGCATTTT	.	TRBJ1-5	TRBV5-6	.
CASSVGVASGNTIYF	TGTGCCAGCAGTGTGGGGGTTGCCTCTGGAAACACCATATATTTT	few	TRBJ1-3	TRBV2	.
CASSSGGQDYEQYF	TGTGCCAGCAGCTCGGGGGGACAGGACTACGAGCAGTACTTC	.	TRBJ2-7	TRBV28	.
CSARVAGGTHSQYF	TGCAGTGCTAGAGTGGCGGGGGGCACCCACTCGCAGTATTTT	many	TRBJ2-3	TRBV20-1	TRBD2
CATSRDRATRYNEQFF	TGTGCCACCAGCAGAGATCGGGCTACTCGTTACAATGAGCAGTTCTTC	many	TRBJ2-1	TRBV15	.
CASSPTGTVTHSGANVLTF	TGTGCCAGCAGCCCAACTGGGACAGTAACTCACTCTGGGGCCAACGTCCTGACTTTC	few	TRBJ2-6	TRBV12-3/TRBV12-4	TRBD1
CASSRDLGQGYNQPQHF	TGTGCCAGCAGCCGAGACTTGGGACAGGGCTACAATCAGCCCCAGCATTTT	many	TRBJ1-5	TRBV7-9	TRBD1
CSTPGQGVETQYF	TGCAGCACTCCGGGACAGGGGGTAGAGACCCAGTACTTC	few	TRBJ2-5	TRBV29-1	TRBD1
CASSVTGVAGELFF	TGTGCCAGCAGCGTCACAGGGGTCGCCGGGGAGCTGTTTTTT	many	TRBJ2-2	TRBV7-2	TRBD1